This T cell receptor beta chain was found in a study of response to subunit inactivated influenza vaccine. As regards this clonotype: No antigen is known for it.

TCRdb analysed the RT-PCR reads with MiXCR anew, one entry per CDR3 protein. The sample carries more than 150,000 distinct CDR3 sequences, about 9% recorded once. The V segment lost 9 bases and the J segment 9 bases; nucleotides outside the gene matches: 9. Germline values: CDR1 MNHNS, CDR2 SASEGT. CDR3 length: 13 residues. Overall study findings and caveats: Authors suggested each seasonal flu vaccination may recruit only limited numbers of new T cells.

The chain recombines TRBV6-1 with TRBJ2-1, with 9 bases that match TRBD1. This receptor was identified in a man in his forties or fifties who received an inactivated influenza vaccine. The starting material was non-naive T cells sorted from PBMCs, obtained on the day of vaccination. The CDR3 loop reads CASTNRGQVEQFF. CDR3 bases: TGTGCCAGTACTAACAGGGGGCAGGTTGAGCAGTTCTTC.